The 5 T cell receptor beta chains listed next were all sequenced from one sample in a study of CD8 T cells in ankylosing spondylitis. TCRdb re-analysed the 5' RACE reads in MiXCR, keeping a single row per CDR3 protein. The sample has under 150,000 distinct CDR3 sequences; around 9% are singletons. Sample: blood, either unsorted or a sorted T cell fraction (not recorded which). Source of these receptors: a male donor with ankylosing spondylitis or in good health (not recorded which).

This clonotype was counted ten times or more. The gene calls are TRBV4-3 and TRBJ2-1; tentative D call: TRBD2 (7 bases). V was pared by 4 bases and J by 0 bases, with 10 bases between. Germline V CDR1 and CDR2: LGHNA, YSLEER. The CDR3 is 15 amino acids. CDR3 sequence (DNA): TGCGCCAGCAGCCTCCGGGGGGCCTCCTACAATGAGCAGTTCTTC. It codes for CASSLRGASYNEQFF.

This rearrangement joins TRBV10-3 to TRBJ1-1, with TRBD1 matching 11 bases. From germline, CDR1 is ENHRY and CDR2 SYGVKD. J lost 6 bases, V lost 10 bases, and 7 bases had no gene match. There are 13 residues in the CDR3. CDR3 DNA sequence: TGTGCCACTCGGGACAGGGGGTTCTCTGAAGCTTTCTTT. Its translation is CATRDRGFSEAFF.

This clonotype was seen repeatedly, ten times or more. The chain recombines TRBV6-5 with TRBJ2-7; a weak D match, TRBD2 (5 bases). CDR1 is MNHEY, CDR2 SVGAGI, per germline. Trimming shortened V by 8 bases and J by 1 base, and 9 bases separated the two germline ends. The CDR3 loop spans 12 amino acids. CDR3 nucleotide sequence: TGTGCCAGCGAGGGTCCGTCCTACGAGCAGTACTTC. Its translation is CASEGPSYEQYF.

This clonotype showed up many times. The chain is built from TRBV12-3 or TRBV12-4 and TRBJ2-2; possibly TRBD1 for D (5 bases). V shed 6 bases and J shed 7 bases, with 12 bases lying between them. The CDR3 covers 13 residues. The CDR3 is CASSGSGLGELFF. Here the CDR3 DNA reads TGTGCCAGCAGCGGTTCAGGGCTCGGGGAGCTGTTTTTT.

This clonotype has at least ten counts. V is TRBV29-1 and J is TRBJ2-5, with D hard to call. The CDR3 spans 14 residues. V gave up 8 bases and J gave up 4 bases, with 20 bases separating them. CDR1 is SQVTM, CDR2 ANQGSEA, per germline. This CDR3 reads CSTRVAASGETQYF. The CDR3 DNA is TGCAGCACCCGGGTAGCCGCCTCGGGAGAGACCCAGTACTTC. The variable domain in full, completed from reference TRBV29-1 and TRBJ2-5, reads SAVISQKPSRDICQRGTSLTIQCQVDSQVTMMFWYRQQPGQSLTLIATANQGSEATYESGFVIDKFPISRPNLTFSTLTVSNMSPEDSSIYLCSTRVAASGETQYFGPGTRLLVL.